The entry that follows covers one T cell receptor (beta chain) sequence. Its antigen remains unknown. Other DNA sequences in this specimen translate into the identical CDR3. The data derive from a study of cytotoxic CD8 clonotypes in ibrutinib-treated CLL. Whole-study context: Among patients, some 25 responded partially and 2 completely; approximately 14 then stayed remitted and 12 progressed after median around 70 months.

Measured with immunoSEQ multiplex PCR; TCRdb has only the in-frame clones, and not every one. The repertoire includes roughly 150,000 clones, about three quarters of them detected once, and 4.5% to 6.5% sits in the top ten. Whole-study findings and limits: The study found public clonotypes uncommon, contracting or stable on treatment. Higher clonality was seen at ibrutinib response and a return toward baseline at progression.

The trim removed 4 bases at V and 8 bases at J, leaving 6 bases unmatched. Germline V gives CDR1 SGHRS, CDR2 YFSETQ. The CDR3 totals 14 residues. The chain has TRBV5-1 and TRBJ1-4; 9 nucleotides line up with TRBD1. The sample consisted of PBMCs, taken after 24 months of ibrutinib treatment. This clonotype was obtained from a human donor with chronic lymphocytic leukemia. The CDR3 coding sequence is TGCGCCAGCAGCCCGGGACAGGGAGGGGAAAAACTGTTTTTT. The encoded protein is CASSPGQGGEKLFF.